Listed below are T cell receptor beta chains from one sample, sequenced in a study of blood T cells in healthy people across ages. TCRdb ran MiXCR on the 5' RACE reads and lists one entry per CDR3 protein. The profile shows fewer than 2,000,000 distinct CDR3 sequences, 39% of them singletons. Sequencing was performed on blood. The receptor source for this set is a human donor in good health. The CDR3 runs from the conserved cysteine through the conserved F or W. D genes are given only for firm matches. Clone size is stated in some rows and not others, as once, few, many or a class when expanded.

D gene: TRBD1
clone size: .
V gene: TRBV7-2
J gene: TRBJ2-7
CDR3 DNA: TGTGCCAGCATCCTCTCGGTCAGGGGGCTCCACGAGCAGTACTTC
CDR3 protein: CASILSVRGLHEQYF

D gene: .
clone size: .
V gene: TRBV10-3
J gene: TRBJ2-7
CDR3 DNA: TGTGCCATCAGTGAGGACGGAGTAACCTACGAGCAGTACTTC
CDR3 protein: CAISEDGVTYEQYF

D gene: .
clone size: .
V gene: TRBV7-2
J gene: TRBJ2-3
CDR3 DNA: TGTGCCAGCAGCTTAGGTGGGACGCGACCTAGCACAGATACGCAGTATTTT
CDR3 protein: CASSLGGTRPSTDTQYF

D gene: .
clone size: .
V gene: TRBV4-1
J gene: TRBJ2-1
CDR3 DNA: TGCGCCAGCCGACCCACGGTTAGGGCGGGGGCCCAGAACAATGAGCAGTTCTTC
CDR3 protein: CASRPTVRAGAQNNEQFF

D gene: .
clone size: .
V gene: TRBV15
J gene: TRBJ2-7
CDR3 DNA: TGTGCCACCAGCATAGGGACATCCTTATTGTACGAGCAGTACTTC
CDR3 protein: CATSIGTSLLYEQYF

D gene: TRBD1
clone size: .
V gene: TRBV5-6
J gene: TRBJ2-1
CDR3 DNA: TGTGCCAGCAGCCTGACAGGGATCGATGGGCAGTTCTTC
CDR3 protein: CASSLTGIDGQFF

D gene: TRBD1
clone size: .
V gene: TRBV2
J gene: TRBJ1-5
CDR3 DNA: TGTGTCAGCAGTGAAGCGTGGACAGGGGGGAATCAGCCCCAGCATTTT
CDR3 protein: CVSSEAWTGGNQPQHF

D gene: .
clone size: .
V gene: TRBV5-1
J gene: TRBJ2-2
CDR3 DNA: TGCGCCAGCAGCTTGGAGAGACCCACGAGCACCGGGGAGCTGTTTTTT
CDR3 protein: CASSLERPTSTGELFF

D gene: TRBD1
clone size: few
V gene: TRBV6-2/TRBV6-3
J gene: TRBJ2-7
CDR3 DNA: TGTGCCAGCAGACACGCCAGGACAGGGTTGTACGAGCAGTACTTC
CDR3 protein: CASRHARTGLYEQYF

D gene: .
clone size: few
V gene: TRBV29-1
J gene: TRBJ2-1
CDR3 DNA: TGCAGCGTTGAAGATCGAGGACGGGGCGGTGAGCAGTTCTTC
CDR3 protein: CSVEDRGRGGEQFF

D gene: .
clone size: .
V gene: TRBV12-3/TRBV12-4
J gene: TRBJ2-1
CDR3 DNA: TGTGCCAGCAGCTCCTTGTCGCGTGAGCAGTTCTTC
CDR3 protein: CASSSLSREQFF

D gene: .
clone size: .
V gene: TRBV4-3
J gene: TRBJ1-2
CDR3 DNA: TGCGCCAGCAGCCAAGGAGCGACAGCGCCCTTGGGCTATGGCTACACCTTC
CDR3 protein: CASSQGATAPLGYGYTF

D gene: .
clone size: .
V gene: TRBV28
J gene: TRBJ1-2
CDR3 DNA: TGTGCCAGCAGGATTCGCCGGGAGCTCGGCTACACCTTC
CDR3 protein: CASRIRRELGYTF

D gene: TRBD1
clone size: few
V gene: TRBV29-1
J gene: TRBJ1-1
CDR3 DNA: TGCAGCGTTTGCGACAGGGGCCCGTACACTGAAGCTTTCTTT
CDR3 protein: CSVCDRGPYTEAFF

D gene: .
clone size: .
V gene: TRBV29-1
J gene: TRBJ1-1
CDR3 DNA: TGCAGCGTCATCGGTGGACGCTATGAAGCTTTCTTT
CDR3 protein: CSVIGGRYEAFF

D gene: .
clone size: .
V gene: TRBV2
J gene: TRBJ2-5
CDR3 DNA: TGTGCCAGCAGTGAAGCGGAACTTCAAGAGACCCAGTACTTC
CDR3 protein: CASSEAELQETQYF

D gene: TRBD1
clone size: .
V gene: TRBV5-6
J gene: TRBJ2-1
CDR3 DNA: TGTGCCAGCAGCCCGGGACAGGATATCAATGAGCAGTTCTTC
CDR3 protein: CASSPGQDINEQFF

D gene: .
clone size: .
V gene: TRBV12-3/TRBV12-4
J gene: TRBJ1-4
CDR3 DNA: TGTGCCAGCAGTTTTAACAGACGCAATGAAAAACTGTTTTTT
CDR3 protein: CASSFNRRNEKLFF

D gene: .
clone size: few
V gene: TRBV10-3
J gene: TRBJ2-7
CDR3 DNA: TGTGCCATCAGTGAGAGGGGGAACAGAGACGAGCAGTACTTC
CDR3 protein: CAISERGNRDEQYF

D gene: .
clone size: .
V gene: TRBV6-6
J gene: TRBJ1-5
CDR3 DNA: TGTGCCAGCAGTGTGCGCAATCAGCCCCAGCATTTT
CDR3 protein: CASSVRNQPQHF

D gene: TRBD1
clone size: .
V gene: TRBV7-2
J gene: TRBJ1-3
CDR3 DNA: TGTGCCAGCAGCTTAGTCGGGACAGCGCCTGGAAACACCATATATTTT
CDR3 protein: CASSLVGTAPGNTIYF

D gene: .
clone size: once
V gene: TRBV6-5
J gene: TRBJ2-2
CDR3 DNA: TGTGCCAGCAGTGACGCTCTCCACGCCGGGGAGCTGTTTTTT
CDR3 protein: CASSDALHAGELFF

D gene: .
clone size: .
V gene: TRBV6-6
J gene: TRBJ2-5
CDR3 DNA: TGTGCCAGCAGTTACCCCCCCCGGGGCTCTGGGGAGACCCAGTACTTC
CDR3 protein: CASSYPPRGSGETQYF

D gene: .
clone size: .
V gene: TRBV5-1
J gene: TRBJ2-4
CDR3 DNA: TGCGCCAGCAGCTTGATGGCAGGAAAAAACATTCAGTACTTC
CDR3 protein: CASSLMAGKNIQYF

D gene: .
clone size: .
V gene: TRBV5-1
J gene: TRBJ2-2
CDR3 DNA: TGCGCCAGCAGCTTGGCGGGGGCCCCCACCGGGGAGCGGTTTTTT
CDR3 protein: CASSLAGAPTGERFF

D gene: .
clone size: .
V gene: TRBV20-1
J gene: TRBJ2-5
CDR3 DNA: TGCAGTGCTAAGGGGGGGTACTTTCAAGAGACCCAGTACTTC
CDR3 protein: CSAKGGYFQETQYF

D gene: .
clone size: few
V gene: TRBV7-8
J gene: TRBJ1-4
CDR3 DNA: TGTGCCAGCAGCTCCCGACCCCCATATAGAAACTTTAATGAAAACCTGTTTTTT
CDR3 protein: CASSSRPPYRNFNENLFF

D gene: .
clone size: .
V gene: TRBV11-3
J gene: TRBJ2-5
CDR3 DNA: TGTGCCAGCAGCTTAGCAGCAGCCCCAGAGACCCAGTACTTC
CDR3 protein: CASSLAAAPETQYF

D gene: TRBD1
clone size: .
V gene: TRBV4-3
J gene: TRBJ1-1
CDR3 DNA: TGCGCTAGCAGCCAAGATAAAACAGGGGGTAAGATGGCTTTCTTT
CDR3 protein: CASSQDKTGGKMAFF

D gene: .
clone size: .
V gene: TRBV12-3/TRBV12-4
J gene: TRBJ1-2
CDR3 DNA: TGTGCCAGCAGTTTGAGTCAGGTCGAGCTGTATGGCTACACCTTC
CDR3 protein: CASSLSQVELYGYTF

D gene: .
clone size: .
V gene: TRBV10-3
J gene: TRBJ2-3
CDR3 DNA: TGTGCCTCCGAGGGGGGCGGAGATACGCAGTATTTT
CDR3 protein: CASEGGGDTQYF

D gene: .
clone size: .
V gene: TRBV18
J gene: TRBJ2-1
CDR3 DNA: TGTGCCAGCTCACCACCCGGGGAGCATTTTCGCAATGAGCAGTTCTTC
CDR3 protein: CASSPPGEHFRNEQFF

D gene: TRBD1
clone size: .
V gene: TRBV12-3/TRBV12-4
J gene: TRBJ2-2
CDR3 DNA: TGTGCCAGCAGATCTACAGGGGATACGGGCACCGGGGAGCTGTTTTTT
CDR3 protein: CASRSTGDTGTGELFF

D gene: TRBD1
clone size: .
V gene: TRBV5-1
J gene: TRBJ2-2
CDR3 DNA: TGCGCCAGCAGCACGACAGGGGGCGGTAGCACCGGGGAGCTGTTTTTT
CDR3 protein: CASSTTGGGSTGELFF

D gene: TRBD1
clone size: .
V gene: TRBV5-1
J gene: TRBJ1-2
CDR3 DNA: TGCGCCAGCAGCCTGACAGGGAACAATGGCTACACCTTC
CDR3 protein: CASSLTGNNGYTF

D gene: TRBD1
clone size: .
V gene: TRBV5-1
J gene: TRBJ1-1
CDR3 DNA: TGCGCCAGCACAACAGGGGCCGAGGGGACTGAAGCTTTCTTT
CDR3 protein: CASTTGAEGTEAFF

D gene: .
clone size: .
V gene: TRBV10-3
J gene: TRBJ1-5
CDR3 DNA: TGTGCCATCAGGGGCGGGGGTAGCAATCAGCCCCAGCATTTT
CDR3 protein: CAIRGGGSNQPQHF